This T cell receptor (beta chain) was sequenced for a study of blood T cell repertoires in COVID-19. Study at large: T cells, B-cell-depleted T cells, or PBMCs provided the cDNA or gDNA that served as material.

The ends lost 3 bases at V and 0 bases at J; junction bases unmatched: 9. CDR3 size: 18 residues. CDR1 and CDR2 from the germline V gene are PRHDT and FYEKMQ (reference sequence). Original methodology: Nucleated cell counts were estimated from reference gene primer amplification. Libraries were prepared by immunoSEQ multiplex PCR; TCRdb keeps only in-frame clonotypes and omits some of them. V, J and clone size were drawn from that table, and D and trimming were deduced from the DNA. The sample shows roughly 100,000 clones, 70% to 85% of them seen only once. The origin of this receptor is a woman between 55 and 75 years old with acute or convalescent COVID-19. Sample: peripheral blood. The V gene is TRBV13, the J gene TRBJ2-7, with 12 bases that match TRBD2. The CDR3 reads CASSFRLAGAPSSYEQYF. The CDR3 nucleotides read TGTGCCAGCAGCTTCCGACTAGCGGGAGCCCCATCCTCCTACGAGCAGTACTTC. Drawing the rest from reference TRBV13 and TRBJ2-7, the complete variable domain is AAGVIQSPRHLIKEKRETATLKCYPIPRHDTVYWYQQGPGQDPQFLISFYEKMQSDKGSIPDRFSAQQFSDYHSELNMSSLELGDSALYFCASSFRLAGAPSSYEQYFGPGTRLTVT.